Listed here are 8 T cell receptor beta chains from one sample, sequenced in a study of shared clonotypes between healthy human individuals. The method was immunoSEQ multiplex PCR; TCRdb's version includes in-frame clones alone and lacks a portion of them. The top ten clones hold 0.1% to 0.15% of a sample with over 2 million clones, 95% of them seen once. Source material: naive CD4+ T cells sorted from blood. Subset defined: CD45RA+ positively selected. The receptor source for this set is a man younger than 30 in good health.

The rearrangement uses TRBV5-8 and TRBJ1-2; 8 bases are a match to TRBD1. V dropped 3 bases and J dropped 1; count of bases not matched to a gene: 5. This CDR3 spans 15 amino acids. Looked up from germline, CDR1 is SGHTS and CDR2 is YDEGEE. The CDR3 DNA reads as TGTGCCAGCAGCTACGGGGACAGGCTTAACTATGGCTACACCTTC. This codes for CASSYGDRLNYGYTF. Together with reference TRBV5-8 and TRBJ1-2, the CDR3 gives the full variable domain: EAGVTQSPTHLIKTRGQQATLRCSPISGHTSVYWYQQALGLGLQFLLWYDEGEERNRGNFPPRFSGRQFPNYSSELNVNALELEDSALYLCASSYGDRLNYGYTFGSGTRLTVV.

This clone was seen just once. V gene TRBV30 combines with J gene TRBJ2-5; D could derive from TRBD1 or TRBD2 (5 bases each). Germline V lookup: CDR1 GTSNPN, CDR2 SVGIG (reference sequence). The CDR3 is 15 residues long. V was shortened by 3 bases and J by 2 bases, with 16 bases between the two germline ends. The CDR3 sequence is CAWRRDGIRQETQYF. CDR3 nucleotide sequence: TGTGCCTGGAGGAGGGACGGAATTAGACAAGAGACCCAGTACTTC.

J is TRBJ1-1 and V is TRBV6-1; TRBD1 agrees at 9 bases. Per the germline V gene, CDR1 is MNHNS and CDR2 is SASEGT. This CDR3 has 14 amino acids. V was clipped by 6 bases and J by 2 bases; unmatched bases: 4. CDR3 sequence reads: CASRGTGINTEAFF. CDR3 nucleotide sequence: TGTGCCAGCAGGGGGACAGGGATCAACACTGAAGCTTTCTTT.

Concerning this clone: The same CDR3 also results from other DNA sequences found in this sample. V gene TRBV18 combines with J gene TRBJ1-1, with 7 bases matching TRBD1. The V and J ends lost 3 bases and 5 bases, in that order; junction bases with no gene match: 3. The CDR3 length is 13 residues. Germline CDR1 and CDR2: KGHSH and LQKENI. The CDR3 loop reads CASSPRQGTEAFF. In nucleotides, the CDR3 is TGTGCCAGCTCACCCCGACAGGGTACTGAAGCTTTCTTT.

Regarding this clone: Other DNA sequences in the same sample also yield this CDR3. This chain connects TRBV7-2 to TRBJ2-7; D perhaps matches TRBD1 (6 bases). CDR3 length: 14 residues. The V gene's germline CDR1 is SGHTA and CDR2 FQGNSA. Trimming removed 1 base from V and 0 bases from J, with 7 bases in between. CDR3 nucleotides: TGTGCCAGCAGCTTAGGACAGGCCTCCTACGAGCAGTACTTC. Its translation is CASSLGQASYEQYF.

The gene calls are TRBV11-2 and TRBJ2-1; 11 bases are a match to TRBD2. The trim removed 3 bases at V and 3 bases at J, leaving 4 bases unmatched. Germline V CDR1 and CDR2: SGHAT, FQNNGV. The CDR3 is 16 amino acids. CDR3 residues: CASSFLLAGVYNEQFF. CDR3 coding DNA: TGTGCCAGCAGCTTCTTACTAGCGGGGGTCTACAATGAGCAGTTCTTC.

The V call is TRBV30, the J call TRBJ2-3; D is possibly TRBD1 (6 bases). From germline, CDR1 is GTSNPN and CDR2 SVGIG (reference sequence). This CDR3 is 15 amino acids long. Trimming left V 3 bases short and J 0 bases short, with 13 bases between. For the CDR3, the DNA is TGTGCCTGGAGGGGTTGGACAGAAAGCACAGATACGCAGTATTTT. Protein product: CAWRGWTESTDTQYF.

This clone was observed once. The CDR3 coding sequence is TGTGCCAGCAGCTTATCCGAGGGGCACTCCTACGAGCAGTACTTC. Its translation is CASSLSEGHSYEQYF. The gene calls are TRBV7-9 and TRBJ2-7; possibly TRBD1 or TRBD2 for D (5 bases each). The V end lost 2 bases, the J end lost 0 bases, and 11 bases lay between the germline ends. The CDR3 consists of 15 residues. Germline V gives CDR1 SEHNR, CDR2 FQNEAQ (reference sequence).